There are a few counts of the clone carrying this TCR beta chain. The target antigen is unknown. TCRdb reprocessed the RACE reads via MiXCR and lists one record per CDR3 protein. The profile shows 300,000 to 400,000 distinct CDR3 sequences, under 9% of them singletons. The sample originates from a study of human T cells and chemical hapten exposure. On the study more broadly: Predominantly women, the patients had alopecia areata, totalis or universalis.

This CDR3 contains 14 residues. In germline, CDR1 is MGHRA, CDR2 YSYEKL. V was pared by 2 bases and J by 7 bases, with 12 bases between. Findings and caveats of the study: The study found expanded TCRs formed significantly more large CDR3 similarity clusters than controls.

Noted time point: patch test 1, 2 weeks after DPC sensitization. The treatment: therapeutic diphenylcyclopropenone sensitization with weekly scalp DPC. Sample donors consisted of patients with alopecia, aged 18 to 70 years, who were suitable for DPC. The source is a woman aged 18-35 years with alopecia areata. Some clones in this sample may be carry-over from other donors' samples. V usage is TRBV4-1 and J usage is TRBJ2-1; a weak D match, TRBD1 (5 bases). Sequenced material: whole blood, taken in connection with sensitization to the hapten diphenylcyclopropenone (DPC). The CDR3 loop reads CASSQFIPGNEQFF. CDR3 DNA sequence: TGCGCCAGCAGCCAATTCATACCAGGGAATGAGCAGTTCTTC.